This TCR beta chain was profiled in a study of T cell repertoires in cytomegalovirus infection. Study-wide background: Indications of both CMV infection and matching HLA type were provided by public TCR beta signatures.

In TCRdb, the reads were re-called with MiXCR into one record per CDR3 protein. The repertoire holds 630,000 or so distinct CDR3 sequences, with about 24% as singletons. This clonotype was found a few times. The germline CDR1 and CDR2 sequences are MDHEN and SYDVKM. The CDR3 contains 17 residues. The V end lost 3 bases, the J end lost 6 bases, and 22 bases lay between the germline ends. Sequenced input: CD8+ T cells from PBMCs. The receptor comes from a human donor in good health (CMV status not recorded). Some clones in this sample may be carry-over from other donors' samples. This chain connects TRBV28 to TRBJ2-3; D gene uncertain. As DNA, the CDR3 is TGTGCCAGCAGTTTTCTGGGTCTGATCGCGAAGGAGGATACGCAGTATTTT. Amino acid sequence: CASSFLGLIAKEDTQYF.